The 14 T cell receptor beta chains reported below all come from one sample, sequenced in a study of blood T cell repertoires in COVID-19. Assay used: immunoSEQ multiplex PCR; TCRdb lists only in-frame clones, some missing. This sample has 140,000 to 150,000 clones, with roughly 90% found just once. The specimen sequenced was peripheral blood. These receptors originate from a human donor in a cohort sampled during active COVID-19.

The CDR3 reads CASSLMREGELFF. The DNA for the CDR3 is TGTGCCAGCAGCTTAATGCGGGAGGGGGAGCTGTTTTTT. The V gene is TRBV7-3, the J gene TRBJ2-2; TRBD2 matches at 7 bases. Germline V gene data show CDR1 as SGHTA and CDR2 as FQGTGA. The CDR3 is made up of 13 amino acids. With 1 base clipped from V and 8 bases from J, the junction kept 1 base outside the gene matches.

V is TRBV4-1 and J is TRBJ1-3; D gene unclear. V dropped 1 base and J dropped 0 bases, with 13 bases sitting between them. The germline V gene encodes CDR1 MGHRA and CDR2 YSYEKL. CDR3 length: 17 residues. The CDR3 nucleotides read TGCGCCAGCAGCCAAGCCTTAGTCGCTTACTCTGGAAACACCATATATTTT. This gives the protein CASSQALVAYSGNTIYF.

The chain links TRBV4-2 to TRBJ2-4, with a weak D call TRBD2 (5 bases). The germline gives CDR1 LGHNA, CDR2 YNFKEQ. V was pared by 2 bases and J by 1 base, with 9 bases between. This CDR3 region has 15 residues. CDR3 region: CASSQSGGAKNIQYF. The CDR3 DNA reads as TGTGCCAGCAGCCAATCAGGCGGGGCCAAAAACATTCAGTACTTC.

This chain joins TRBV7-3 and TRBJ2-3; D gene uncertain. Trimming stripped 2 bases from V and 1 base from J, with 13 bases between. The CDR3 totals 16 residues. Germline V gene sequence: CDR1 SGHTA, CDR2 FQGTGA. CDR3 region: CASSLRPGSGTDTQYF. The CDR3 nucleotides read TGTGCCAGCAGCTTACGGCCGGGTTCGGGCACAGATACGCAGTATTTT.

CDR3 residues: CASSRNTGGPSPTNEKLFF. CDR3 coding DNA: TGTGCCAGCAGCCGAAACACAGGGGGCCCCTCTCCAACTAATGAAAAACTGTTTTTT. The rearrangement links TRBV14 to TRBJ1-4, with 9 bases lining up with TRBD1. The germline V gene has CDR1 SGHDN and CDR2 FVKESK. Trimming removed 4 bases from V and 0 bases from J; junction bases left unmatched: 12. The CDR3 sequence is 19 residues long.

In its sample, this clone was seen a few times. The gene calls are TRBV14 and TRBJ1-6; TRBD1 matches at 9 bases. CDR1 and CDR2 from the germline V gene are SGHDN and FVKESK. The CDR3 covers 16 residues. With V trimmed by 4 bases and J by 8 bases, 9 bases remained unmatched. Here the CDR3 DNA reads TGTGCCAGCAGCCTCCGGACAGGGGTGAAGGATTCACCCCTCCACTTT. Translated, it gives CASSLRTGVKDSPLHF.

This chain joins TRBV19 and TRBJ1-5, with unresolved D. CDR1 and CDR2 (germline): LNHDA, SQIVND (reference sequence). The CDR3 extends over 13 amino acids. V was trimmed by 6 bases and J by 3 bases, leaving 9 bases between them. The CDR3 is CASSEQYNQPQHF. The CDR3 coding sequence is TGTGCCAGTAGCGAACAGTACAATCAGCCCCAGCATTTT.

This chain joins TRBV5-1 and TRBJ2-3, with a possible D match to TRBD2 (6 bases). Trimming removed 1 base from V and 3 bases from J, with 12 bases in between. Per the germline V gene, CDR1 is SGHRS and CDR2 is YFSETQ. This CDR3 region has 15 residues. The CDR3 loop is CASSLRTTSTDTQYF. The CDR3, as DNA: TGCGCCAGCAGCTTGAGGACGACTAGTACAGATACGCAGTATTTT.

V is TRBV7-3 and J is TRBJ2-5, with unresolved D. The V end was cut by 1 base, the J end by 3 bases, with 9 bases between. The CDR3 sequence is 14 residues long. The V gene's germline CDR1 is SGHTA and CDR2 FQGTGA. CDR3 sequence reads: CASSLSSVKETQYF. Here the CDR3 DNA reads TGTGCCAGCAGCTTAAGTAGTGTTAAAGAGACCCAGTACTTC.

This sequence joins TRBV6-2 or TRBV6-3 and TRBJ1-5; D gene ambiguous. Germline loops: CDR1 MNHEY, CDR2 SVGEGT. This CDR3 region has 17 residues. Trimming shortened V by 0 bases and J by 4 bases, and 16 bases separated the two germline ends. This CDR3 is CASSYSMIRGRNQPQHF. DNA for the CDR3: TGTGCCAGCAGTTACTCAATGATACGGGGAAGAAATCAGCCCCAGCATTTT.

The chain links TRBV18 to TRBJ2-2; TRBD1 matches 7 bases. The CDR3 contains 14 residues. The V and J ends lost 4 bases and 5 bases, in that order; junction bases with no gene match: 4. Germline CDR1 is KGHSH and CDR2 is LQKENI. CDR3 sequence reads: CASSQGADTGELFF. The DNA for the CDR3 is TGTGCCAGCTCACAGGGGGCCGATACCGGGGAGCTGTTTTTT.

The chain couples TRBV11-2 to TRBJ2-5, with D possibly matching TRBD1 (6 bases). V gave up 8 bases and J gave up 7 bases, with 20 bases separating them. The CDR3 length is 14 residues. Germline V CDR1 and CDR2: SGHAT, FQNNGV. The CDR3 is CASGQGITEGTQYF. The DNA of the CDR3 is TGTGCCAGCGGGCAGGGGATCACCGAGGGGACCCAGTACTTC.

This rearrangement joins TRBV6-4 to TRBJ1-2; the D is unclear. The V gene lost 2 bases and the J gene lost 7 bases, with 11 bases spanning the gap. The germline CDR1 and CDR2 sequences are MRHNA and SNTAGT. This CDR3 is 13 amino acids long. CDR3 sequence (DNA): TGTGCCAGCAGTGACGTCCTATTTGGTGGCTACACCTTC. It encodes CASSDVLFGGYTF.

V is TRBV23-1 and J is TRBJ2-1; 8 positions agree with TRBD2. TRBV23-1 is recorded as an ORF, its role being uncertain. With V trimmed by 4 bases and J by 10 bases, 15 bases remained unmatched. The CDR3 spans 16 residues. The CDR3 sequence: CASSRVRDLAGGEQFF. CDR3 coding DNA: TGCGCCAGCAGTCGTGTCCGCGACCTAGCGGGTGGAGAGCAGTTCTTC.